One T cell receptor beta chain is described in this entry. The trim removed 0 bases at V and 3 bases at J, leaving 3 bases unmatched. This CDR3 region has 15 residues. Germline V lookup: CDR1 SGDLS, CDR2 YYNGEE. The data were taken from a study of CD8+ T cells in alopecia areata. Extracted RNA was reverse transcribed into cDNA, the sequencing template. Profiled with immunoSEQ multiplex PCR; TCRdb holds only in-frame clones, not every one. The sample lists 250,000 to 350,000 clones; around three fifths were seen once. Specified treatment: oral pan-JAK inhibitor, 5-10 mg twice daily. Source: CD4+ T cells sorted from blood, taken at week 52, from a patient treated with tofacitinib. The source is a human donor with alopecia areata. The chain couples TRBV9 to TRBJ2-3; 8 bases are shared with TRBD2. As DNA, the CDR3 is TGTGCCAGCAGCGTAGGGCGGGGGGCAACAGATACGCAGTATTTT. Translation: CASSVGRGATDTQYF.